Following are 16 T cell receptor beta chains from one sample sequenced in a study of blood T cell repertoires in COVID-19. Repertoires were generated with immunoSEQ multiplex PCR, while TCRdb's copy carries only in-frame clones and drops some. The table lists around 330,000 clones, under 90% of them singletons. The specimen was PBMCs or T cells enriched from blood (not recorded which). Receptors were obtained from a man aged 60 to 69 who had recovered from COVID-19.

The gene calls are TRBV27 and TRBJ2-1; 16 bases align to TRBD2. Germline lookup yields CDR1 MNHEY and CDR2 SMNVEV (reference sequence). V gave up 6 bases and J gave up 7 bases; unmatched junction bases: 12. This CDR3 spans 18 amino acids. The CDR3 here is CASRLGGLAGGLGNEQFF. As DNA, the CDR3 is TGTGCCAGCAGACTAGGGGGACTAGCGGGAGGGCTGGGAAATGAGCAGTTCTTC.

J is TRBJ1-1 and V is TRBV6-5; 8 bases line up with TRBD1. J lost 3 bases, V lost 6 bases, and 9 bases had no gene match. The germline V gene has CDR1 MNHEY and CDR2 SVGAGI. The CDR3 extends over 15 amino acids. The CDR3 DNA follows: TGTGCCAGCAGGAGACAGGGGAGGGTGGACACTGAAGCTTTCTTT. This translates into CASRRQGRVDTEAFF.

The V gene is TRBV5-4, the J gene TRBJ1-4, with D tentatively TRBD1 (5 bases). The V gene lost 0 bases and the J gene lost 2 bases, with 14 bases spanning the gap. The CDR3 totals 17 residues. Germline lookup yields CDR1 SGHNT and CDR2 YYREEE (reference sequence). In DNA, the CDR3 is TGTGCCAGCAGCTTGGGGGGAGCTGGGACTACTAATGAAAAACTGTTTTTT. It yields the protein CASSLGGAGTTNEKLFF.

The J gene is TRBJ2-7, the V gene TRBV19; D is uncertain. Trimming cost V 3 bases and J 3 bases, with 12 bases left between them. Germline loops: CDR1 LNHDA, CDR2 SQIVND (reference sequence). This CDR3 has 14 amino acids. The CDR3 DNA is TGTGCCAGTAGTATCCAGATAGCTGACTACGAGCAGTACTTC. It codes for CASSIQIADYEQYF.

This clone occurred once. This chain uses TRBV6-2 or TRBV6-3 with TRBJ2-1, with a possible D match to TRBD2 (6 bases). Trimming cost V 5 bases and J 7 bases, with 15 bases left between them. Germline CDR1 reads MNHEY; CDR2 reads SVGEGT. This CDR3 region has 14 residues. In DNA form, the CDR3 reads TGTGCCAGCAGTGGGCGGGACCTCATTAATGAGCAGTTCTTC. It specifies CASSGRDLINEQFF.

The genes are TRBV4-1 and TRBJ2-2; no definite D call. Between the trimmed V and J ends, which lost 2 bases and 1 base, there was a span of 8 bases. The CDR3 length is 15 residues. The germline V gene has CDR1 MGHRA and CDR2 YSYEKL. This chain's CDR3 is CASSQSPLNTGELFF. The CDR3, as DNA: TGCGCCAGCAGCCAATCTCCTTTGAACACCGGGGAGCTGTTTTTT.

The J gene is TRBJ2-7, the V gene TRBV7-9; 10 nucleotides align to TRBD1. V trimming: 7 bases; J trimming: 5 bases; junction bases outside the gene matches: 17. Germline CDR1 SEHNR, CDR2 FQNEAQ (reference sequence). This CDR3 contains 17 residues. The CDR3 protein is CASTPLTGTGVGDEQYF. In nucleotides, the CDR3 is TGTGCCAGCACCCCCCTAACCGGGACAGGGGTAGGAGACGAGCAGTACTTC.

The chain is built from TRBV5-1 and TRBJ1-1; TRBD1 matches at 7 bases. Losses at the gene ends were 5 bases for V and 4 bases for J; bases not matched to a gene: 5. This CDR3 contains 13 residues. CDR1 is SGHRS and CDR2 is YFSETQ in the germline V gene. CDR3 sequence: CASRRQGTTEAFF. CDR3 in DNA: TGCGCCAGCAGGAGACAGGGAACCACTGAAGCTTTCTTT.

About this clone: Other DNA sequences within the sample encode an identical CDR3. The chain uses TRBV9 and TRBJ1-6; D not resolved. Trimming left V 3 bases short and J 0 bases short, with 7 bases between. There are 15 residues in the CDR3. CDR1 is SGDLS and CDR2 is YYNGEE in the germline V gene. This CDR3 reads CASSGQDSYNSPLHF. DNA of the CDR3: TGTGCCAGCAGCGGTCAGGACTCCTATAATTCACCCCTCCACTTT.

The rearrangement joins TRBV6-5 to TRBJ2-1; no firm D call. V lost 6 bases to trimming and J lost 7 bases, with 13 bases between them. The CDR3 length is 13 residues. Per the germline V gene, CDR1 is MNHEY and CDR2 is SVGAGI. CDR3 coding DNA: TGTGCCAGCAGCCAAGAGTATAAGAATGAGCAGTTCTTC. It encodes CASSQEYKNEQFF.

On this clone: The sample holds other DNA sequences that translate to the same CDR3. This rearrangement joins TRBV19 to TRBJ1-1; D might be TRBD1 (6 bases). CDR1 and CDR2 from the germline V gene are LNHDA and SQIVND (reference sequence). Trimming took off 0 bases at V and 2 bases at J, with 7 bases between the two ends. There are 14 residues in the CDR3. The CDR3 DNA follows: TGTGCCAGTAGTATAGACAGGGGTAACACTGAAGCTTTCTTT. Amino acids: CASSIDRGNTEAFF. The full variable domain, rest sourced from reference TRBV19 and TRBJ1-1, is DGGITQSPKYLFRKEGQNVTLSCEQNLNHDAMYWYRQDPGQGLRLIYYSQIVNDFQKGDIAEGYSVSREKKESFPLTVTSAQKNPTAFYLCASSIDRGNTEAFFGQGTRLTVV.

The chain is built from TRBV19 and TRBJ2-5, with D maybe TRBD1 (7 bases). Germline CDR1 LNHDA, CDR2 SQIVND (reference sequence). With 6 bases removed from V and 5 bases from J, the gap between germline ends came to 19 bases. The CDR3 totals 15 residues. The CDR3 nucleotides read TGTGCCAGTAGCGATCTTCAGGCAGGGGGGGAGACCCAGTACTTC. Translated, it gives CASSDLQAGGETQYF.

The chain has TRBV21-1 and TRBJ2-2; the D call in the table, TRBD2, was not verified against the DNA. TRBV21-1 is designated a pseudogene. The CDR3 length is 17 residues. The CDR3 loop reads CASSPRTSGRYTGELFF. The CDR3 DNA reads TGTGCCAGCAGCCCCCGGACTAGCGGGAGATACACCGGGGAGCTGTTTTTT.

This clone has just one count. This rearrangement joins TRBV6-1 to TRBJ2-2, with 8 bases matching TRBD1. This CDR3 contains 15 residues. Germline CDR1 is MNHNS and CDR2 is SASEGT. V was clipped by 3 bases and J by 4 bases; unmatched bases: 4. CDR3: CASSDRGRVTGELFF. DNA for the CDR3: TGTGCCAGCAGTGACAGGGGGCGAGTCACCGGGGAGCTGTTTTTT.

The chain carries TRBV4-1 and TRBJ1-4; possible D gene TRBD1, 5 bases. The germline V and J ends were trimmed by 2 bases and 8 bases, with 15 bases remaining between them. This CDR3 has 15 residues. Germline CDR1 and CDR2: MGHRA and YSYEKL. DNA for the CDR3: TGCGCCAGCAGCCAACCAGGGCTTTTAAAAGAAAAACTGTTTTTT. It yields the protein CASSQPGLLKEKLFF.

This chain joins TRBV28 and TRBJ2-3; D is undetermined. Germline V lookup: CDR1 MDHEN, CDR2 SYDVKM. The germline V and J ends were trimmed by 5 bases and 4 bases, with 10 bases remaining between them. The CDR3 has 13 amino acids. CDR3 sequence: CASSPPTPDTQYF. For the CDR3, the DNA is TGTGCCAGCAGTCCTCCGACTCCAGATACGCAGTATTTT.